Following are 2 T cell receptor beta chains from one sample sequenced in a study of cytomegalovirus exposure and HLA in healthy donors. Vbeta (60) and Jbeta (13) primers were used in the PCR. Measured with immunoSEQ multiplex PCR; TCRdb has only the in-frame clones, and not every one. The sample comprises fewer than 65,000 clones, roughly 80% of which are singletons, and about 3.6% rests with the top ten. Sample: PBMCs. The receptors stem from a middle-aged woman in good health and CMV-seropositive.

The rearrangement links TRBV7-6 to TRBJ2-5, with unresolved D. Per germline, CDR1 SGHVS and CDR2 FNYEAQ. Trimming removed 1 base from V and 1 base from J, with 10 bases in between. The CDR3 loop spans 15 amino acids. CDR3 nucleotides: TGTGCCAGCAGCTTAGGATGGTCTAGCCAAGAGACCCAGTACTTC. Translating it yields CASSLGWSSQETQYF. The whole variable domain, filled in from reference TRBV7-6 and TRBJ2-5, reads GAGVSQSPRYKVTKRGQDVALRCDPISGHVSLYWYRQALGQGPEFLTYFNYEAQQDKSGLPNDRFSAERPEGSISTLTIQRTEQRDSAMYRCASSLGWSSQETQYFGPGTRLLVL.

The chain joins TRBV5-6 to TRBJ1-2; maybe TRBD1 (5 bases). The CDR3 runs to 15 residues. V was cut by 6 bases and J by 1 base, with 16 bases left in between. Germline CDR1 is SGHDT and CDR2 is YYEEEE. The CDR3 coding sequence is TGTGCCAGCACCTCCTGGACAAGACTTAACTATGGCTACACCTTC. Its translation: CASTSWTRLNYGYTF.